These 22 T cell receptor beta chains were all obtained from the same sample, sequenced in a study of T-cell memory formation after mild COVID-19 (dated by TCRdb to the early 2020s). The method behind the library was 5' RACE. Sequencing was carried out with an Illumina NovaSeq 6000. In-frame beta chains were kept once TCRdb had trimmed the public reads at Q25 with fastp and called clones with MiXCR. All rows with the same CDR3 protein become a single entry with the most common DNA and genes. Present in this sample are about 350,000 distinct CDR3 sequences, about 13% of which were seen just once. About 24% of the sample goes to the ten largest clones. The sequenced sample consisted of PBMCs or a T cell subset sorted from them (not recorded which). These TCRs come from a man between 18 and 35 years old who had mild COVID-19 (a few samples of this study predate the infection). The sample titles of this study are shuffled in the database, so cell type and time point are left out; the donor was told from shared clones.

CDR3 sequence reads: CASSQEAFGLLSAFF. The CDR3 DNA reads TGCGCCAGCAGCCAAGAAGCCTTCGGGCTGTTATCGGCTTTCTTT. The chain carries TRBV4-3 and TRBJ1-1, with D hard to call. CDR3 size: 15 residues. Germline CDR1 LGHNA, CDR2 YSLEER. V lost 0 bases and J 11 bases, leaving 19 bases between the germline ends.

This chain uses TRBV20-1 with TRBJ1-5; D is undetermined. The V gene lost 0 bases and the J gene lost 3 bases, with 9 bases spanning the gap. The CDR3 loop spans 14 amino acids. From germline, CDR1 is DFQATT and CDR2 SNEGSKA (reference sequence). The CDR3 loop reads CSARDSGTNQPQHF. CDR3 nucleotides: TGCAGTGCTAGAGATTCGGGTACCAATCAGCCCCAGCATTTT.

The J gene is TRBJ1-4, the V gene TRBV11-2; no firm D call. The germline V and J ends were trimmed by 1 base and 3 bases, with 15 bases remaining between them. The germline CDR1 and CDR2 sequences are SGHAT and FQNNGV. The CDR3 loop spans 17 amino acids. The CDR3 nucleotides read TGTGCCAGCAGCTTAGTCAACGTGGTTGTGGCTAATGAAAAACTGTTTTTT. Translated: CASSLVNVVVANEKLFF.

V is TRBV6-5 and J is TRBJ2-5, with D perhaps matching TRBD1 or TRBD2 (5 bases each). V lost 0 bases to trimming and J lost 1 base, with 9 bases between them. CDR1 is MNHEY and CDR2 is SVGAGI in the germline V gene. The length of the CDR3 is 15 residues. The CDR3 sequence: CASSYSGRSQETQYF. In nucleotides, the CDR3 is TGTGCCAGCAGTTACTCGGGACGTAGCCAAGAGACCCAGTACTTC.

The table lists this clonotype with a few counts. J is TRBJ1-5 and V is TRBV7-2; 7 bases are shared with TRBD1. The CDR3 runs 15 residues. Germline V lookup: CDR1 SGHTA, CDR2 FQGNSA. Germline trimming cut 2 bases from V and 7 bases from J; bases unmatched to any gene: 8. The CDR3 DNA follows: TGTGCCAGCAGCTTATTAGGGGGCGCAGAGCAGCCCCAGCATTTT. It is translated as CASSLLGGAEQPQHF. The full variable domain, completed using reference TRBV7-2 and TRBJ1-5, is GAGVSQSPSNKVTEKGKDVELRCDPISGHTALYWYRQSLGQGLEFLIYFQGNSAPDKSGLPSDRFSAERTGGSVSTLTIQRTQQEDSAVYLCASSLLGGAEQPQHFGDGTRLSIL.

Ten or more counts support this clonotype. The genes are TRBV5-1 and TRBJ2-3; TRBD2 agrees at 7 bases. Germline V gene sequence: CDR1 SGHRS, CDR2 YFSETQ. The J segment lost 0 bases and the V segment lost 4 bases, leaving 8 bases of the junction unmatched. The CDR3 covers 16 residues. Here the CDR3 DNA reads TGCGCCAGCAGCCGAGGGCTTAGCGGGAGCACAGATACGCAGTATTTT. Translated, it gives CASSRGLSGSTDTQYF.

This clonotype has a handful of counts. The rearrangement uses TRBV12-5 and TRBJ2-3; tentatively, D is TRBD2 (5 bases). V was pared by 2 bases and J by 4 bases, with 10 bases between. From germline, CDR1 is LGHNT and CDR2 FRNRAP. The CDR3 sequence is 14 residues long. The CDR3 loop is CASGLQRESDTQYF. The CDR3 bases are TGTGCTAGTGGTTTGCAGAGGGAGTCAGATACGCAGTATTTT.

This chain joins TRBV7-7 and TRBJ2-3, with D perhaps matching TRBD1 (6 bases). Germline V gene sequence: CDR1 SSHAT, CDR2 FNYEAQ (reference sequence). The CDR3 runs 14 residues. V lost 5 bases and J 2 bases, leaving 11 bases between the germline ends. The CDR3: CASSADSYTDTQYF. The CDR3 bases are TGTGCCAGCAGCGCGGACAGTTACACAGATACGCAGTATTTT. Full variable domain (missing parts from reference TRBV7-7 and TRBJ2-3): GAGVSQSPRYKVTKRGQDVTLRCDPISSHATLYWYQQALGQGPEFLTYFNYEAQPDKSGLPSDRFSAERPEGSISTLTIQRTEQRDSAMYRCASSADSYTDTQYFGPGTRLTVL.

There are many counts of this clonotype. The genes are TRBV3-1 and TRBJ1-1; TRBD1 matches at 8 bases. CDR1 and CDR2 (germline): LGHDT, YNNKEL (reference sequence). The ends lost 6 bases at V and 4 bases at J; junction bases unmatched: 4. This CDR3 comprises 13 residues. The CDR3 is CASRHTGGTEAFF. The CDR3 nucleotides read TGTGCCAGCAGACATACAGGGGGCACTGAAGCTTTCTTT.

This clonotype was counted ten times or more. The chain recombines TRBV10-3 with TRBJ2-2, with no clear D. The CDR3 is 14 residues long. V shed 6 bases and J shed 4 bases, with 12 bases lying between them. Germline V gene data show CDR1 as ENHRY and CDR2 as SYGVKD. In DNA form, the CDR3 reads TGTGCCATCAGCGGTGTTGGGTCCACCGGGGAGCTGTTTTTT. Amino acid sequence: CAISGVGSTGELFF.

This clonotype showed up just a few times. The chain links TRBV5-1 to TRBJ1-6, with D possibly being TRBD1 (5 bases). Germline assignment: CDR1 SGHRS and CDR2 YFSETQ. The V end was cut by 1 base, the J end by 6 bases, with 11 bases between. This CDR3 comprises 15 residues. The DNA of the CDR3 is TGCGCCAGCAGCTTGAGGGGCCTCTCTAATTCACCCCTCCACTTT. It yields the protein CASSLRGLSNSPLHF.

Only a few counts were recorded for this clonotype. CDR3: CASSFRQAIGYTF. CDR3 nucleotide sequence: TGTGCCAGCAGCTTCCGGCAAGCCATAGGCTACACCTTC. The chain is built from TRBV5-4 and TRBJ1-2; D is undetermined. With 2 bases removed from V and 8 bases from J, the gap between germline ends came to 13 bases. This CDR3 comprises 13 residues. CDR1 is SGHNT, CDR2 YYREEE, per germline (reference sequence). Drawing the rest from reference TRBV5-4 and TRBJ1-2, the complete variable domain is ETGVTQSPTHLIKTRGQQVTLRCSSQSGHNTVSWYQQALGQGPQFIFQYYREEENGRGNFPPRFSGLQFPNYSSELNVNALELDDSALYLCASSFRQAIGYTFGSGTRLTVV.

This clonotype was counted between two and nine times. The CDR3, as DNA: TGTGCCAGCACTTCTCAGACAGGGGCTAACTATGGCTACACCTTC. It specifies CASTSQTGANYGYTF. The chain carries TRBV6-1 and TRBJ1-2, with 8 bases lining up with TRBD1. The J segment lost 0 bases and the V segment lost 7 bases, leaving 7 bases of the junction unmatched. In germline, CDR1 is MNHNS, CDR2 SASEGT. This CDR3 is 15 amino acids long.

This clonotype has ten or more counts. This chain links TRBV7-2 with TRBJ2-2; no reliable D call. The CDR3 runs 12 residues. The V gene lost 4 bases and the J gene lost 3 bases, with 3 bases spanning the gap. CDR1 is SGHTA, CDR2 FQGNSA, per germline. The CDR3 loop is CASSSYTGELFF. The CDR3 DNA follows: TGTGCCAGCAGCTCTTACACCGGGGAGCTGTTTTTT.

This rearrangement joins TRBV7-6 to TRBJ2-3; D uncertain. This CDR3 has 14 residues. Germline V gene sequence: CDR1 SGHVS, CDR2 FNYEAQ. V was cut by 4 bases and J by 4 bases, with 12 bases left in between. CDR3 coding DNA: TGTGCCAGCAGCTCCCCGATGGGGTCAGATACGCAGTATTTT. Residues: CASSSPMGSDTQYF.

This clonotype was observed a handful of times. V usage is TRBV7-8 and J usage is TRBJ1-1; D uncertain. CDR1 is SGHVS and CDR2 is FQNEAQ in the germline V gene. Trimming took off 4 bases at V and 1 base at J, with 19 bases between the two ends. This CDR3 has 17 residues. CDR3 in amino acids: CASSSRALGDGNTEAFF. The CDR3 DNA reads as TGTGCCAGCAGCTCCCGGGCCCTTGGAGACGGGAACACTGAAGCTTTCTTT.

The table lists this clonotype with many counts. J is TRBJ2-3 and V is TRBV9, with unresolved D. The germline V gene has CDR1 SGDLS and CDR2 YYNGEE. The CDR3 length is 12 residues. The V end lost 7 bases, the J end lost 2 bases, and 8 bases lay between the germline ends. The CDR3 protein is CASGRYTDTQYF. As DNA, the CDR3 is TGTGCCAGCGGCCGATACACAGATACGCAGTATTTT.

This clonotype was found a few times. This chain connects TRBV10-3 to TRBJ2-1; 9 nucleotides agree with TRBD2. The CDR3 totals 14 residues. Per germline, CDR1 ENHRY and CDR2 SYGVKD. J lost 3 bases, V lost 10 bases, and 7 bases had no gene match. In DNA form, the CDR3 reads TGTGCCACCGGGGCGGGGGGGGACTACAATGAGCAGTTCTTC. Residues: CATGAGGDYNEQFF.

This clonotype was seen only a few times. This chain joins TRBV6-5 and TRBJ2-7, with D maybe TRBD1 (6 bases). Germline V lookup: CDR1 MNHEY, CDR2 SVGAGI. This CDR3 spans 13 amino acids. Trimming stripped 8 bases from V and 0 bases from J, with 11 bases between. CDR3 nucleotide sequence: TGTGCCAGCGGGGGCTTAGACTCCTACGAGCAGTACGTC. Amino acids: CASGGLDSYEQYV.

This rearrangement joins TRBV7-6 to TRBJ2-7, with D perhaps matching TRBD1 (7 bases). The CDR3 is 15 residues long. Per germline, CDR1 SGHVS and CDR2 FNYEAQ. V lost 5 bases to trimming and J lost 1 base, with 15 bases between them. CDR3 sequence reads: CASSPGGQLSYEQYF. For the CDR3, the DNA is TGTGCCAGCAGCCCAGGGGGGCAGTTATCCTACGAGCAGTACTTC. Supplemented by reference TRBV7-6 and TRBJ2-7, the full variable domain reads GAGVSQSPRYKVTKRGQDVALRCDPISGHVSLYWYRQALGQGPEFLTYFNYEAQQDKSGLPNDRFSAERPEGSISTLTIQRTEQRDSAMYRCASSPGGQLSYEQYFGPGTRLTVT.

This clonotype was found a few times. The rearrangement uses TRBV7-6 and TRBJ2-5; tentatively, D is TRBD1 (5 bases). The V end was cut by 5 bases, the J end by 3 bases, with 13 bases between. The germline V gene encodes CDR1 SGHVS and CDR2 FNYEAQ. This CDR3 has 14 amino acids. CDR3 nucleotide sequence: TGTGCCAGCAGCGACTTCACAGGCAAAGAGACCCAGTACTTC. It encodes CASSDFTGKETQYF.

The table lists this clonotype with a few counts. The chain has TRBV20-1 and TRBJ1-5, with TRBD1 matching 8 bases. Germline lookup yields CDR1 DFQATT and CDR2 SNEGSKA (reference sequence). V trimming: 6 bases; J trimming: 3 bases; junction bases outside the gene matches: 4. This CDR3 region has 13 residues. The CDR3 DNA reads TGCAGTGCGGCGACAGGGGCCAATCAGCCCCAGCATTTT. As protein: CSAATGANQPQHF.